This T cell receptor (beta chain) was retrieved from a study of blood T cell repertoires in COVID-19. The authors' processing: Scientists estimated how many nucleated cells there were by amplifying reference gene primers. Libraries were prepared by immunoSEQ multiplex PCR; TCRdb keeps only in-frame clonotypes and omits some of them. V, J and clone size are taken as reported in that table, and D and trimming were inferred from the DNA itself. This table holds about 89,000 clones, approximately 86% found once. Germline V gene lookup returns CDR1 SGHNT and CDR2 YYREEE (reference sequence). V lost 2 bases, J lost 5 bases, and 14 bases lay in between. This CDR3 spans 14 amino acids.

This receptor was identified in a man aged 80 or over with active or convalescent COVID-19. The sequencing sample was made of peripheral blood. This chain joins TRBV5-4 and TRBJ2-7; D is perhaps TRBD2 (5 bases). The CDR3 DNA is TGTGCCAGCAGCTTTCCGGGGTCCCGGGACGAGCAGTACTTC. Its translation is CASSFPGSRDEQYF.